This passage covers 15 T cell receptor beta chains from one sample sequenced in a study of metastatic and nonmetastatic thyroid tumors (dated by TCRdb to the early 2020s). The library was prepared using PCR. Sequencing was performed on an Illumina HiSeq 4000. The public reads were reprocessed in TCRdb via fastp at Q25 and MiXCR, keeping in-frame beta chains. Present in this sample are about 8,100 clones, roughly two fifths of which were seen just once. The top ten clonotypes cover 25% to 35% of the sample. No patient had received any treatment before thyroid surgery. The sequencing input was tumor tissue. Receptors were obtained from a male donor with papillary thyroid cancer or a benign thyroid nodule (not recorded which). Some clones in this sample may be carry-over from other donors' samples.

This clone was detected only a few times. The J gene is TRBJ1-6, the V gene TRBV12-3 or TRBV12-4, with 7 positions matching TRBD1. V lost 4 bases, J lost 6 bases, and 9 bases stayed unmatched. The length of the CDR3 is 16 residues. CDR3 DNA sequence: TGTGCCAGCAGTTCGGAGACAGGGCTCTTTAATTCACCCCTCCACTTT. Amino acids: CASSSETGLFNSPLHF.

Here the CDR3 DNA reads TGTGCCAGCAGCAGGACGGTGTATAGCAATCAGCCCCAGCATTTT. As protein: CASSRTVYSNQPQHF. V usage is TRBV7-8 and J usage is TRBJ1-5; D ambiguous. Trimming shortened V by 5 bases and J by 0 bases, and 11 bases separated the two germline ends. The CDR3 contains 15 residues. From germline, CDR1 is SGHVS and CDR2 FQNEAQ. Complete variable domain (other parts from reference TRBV7-8 and TRBJ1-5): GAGVSQSPRYKVAKRGQDVALRCDPISGHVSLFWYQQALGQGPEFLTYFQNEAQLDKSGLPSDRFFAERPEGSVSTLKIQRTQQEDSAVYLCASSRTVYSNQPQHFGDGTRLSIL.

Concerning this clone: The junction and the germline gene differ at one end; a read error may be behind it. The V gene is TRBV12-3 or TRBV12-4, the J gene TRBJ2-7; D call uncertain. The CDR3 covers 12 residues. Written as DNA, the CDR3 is TGTGCCAGCAGCACCTATGGATACGAGCAGAACTTC. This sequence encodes CASSTYGYEQNF.

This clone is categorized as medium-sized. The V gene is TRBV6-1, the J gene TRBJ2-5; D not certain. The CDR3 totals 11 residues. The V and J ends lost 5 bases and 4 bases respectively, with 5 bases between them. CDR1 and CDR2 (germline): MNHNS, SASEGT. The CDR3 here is CASSSPETQYF. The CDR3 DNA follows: TGTGCCAGCAGTTCCCCAGAGACCCAGTACTTC.

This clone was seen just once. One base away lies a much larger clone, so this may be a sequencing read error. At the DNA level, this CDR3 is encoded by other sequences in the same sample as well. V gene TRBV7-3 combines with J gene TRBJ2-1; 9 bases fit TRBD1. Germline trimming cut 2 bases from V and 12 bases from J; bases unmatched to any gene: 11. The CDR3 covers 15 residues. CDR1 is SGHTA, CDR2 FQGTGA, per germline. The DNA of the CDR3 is TGTGCCAGCAGCTTACGACAGGGGGTTCGGGATGGGCAGTTCTTC. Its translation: CASSLRQGVRDGQFF.

DNA for the CDR3: TGCAGTGCCGCGGCCGGGACTAGCGAATTGGATGAGCAGTTCTTC. It specifies CSAAAGTSELDEQFF. This sequence joins TRBV20-1 and TRBJ2-1; 10 bases match TRBD2. This CDR3 comprises 15 residues. The germline CDR1 and CDR2 sequences are DFQATT and SNEGSKA (reference sequence). V lost 6 bases and J lost 8; bases outside the gene matches: 13.

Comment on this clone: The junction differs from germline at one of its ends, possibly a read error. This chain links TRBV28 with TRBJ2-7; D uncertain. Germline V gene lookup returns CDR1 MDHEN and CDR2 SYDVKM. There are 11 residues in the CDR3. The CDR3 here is CAISFRIEQYF. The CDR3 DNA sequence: TGTGCCATCAGTTTCCGGATAGAGCAGTACTTC.

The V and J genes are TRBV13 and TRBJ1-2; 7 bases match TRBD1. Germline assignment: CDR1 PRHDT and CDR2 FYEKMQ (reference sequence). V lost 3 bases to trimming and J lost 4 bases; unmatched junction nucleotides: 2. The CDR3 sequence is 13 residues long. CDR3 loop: CASSFGQAYGYTF. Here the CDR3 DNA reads TGTGCCAGCAGCTTCGGACAGGCCTATGGCTACACCTTC.

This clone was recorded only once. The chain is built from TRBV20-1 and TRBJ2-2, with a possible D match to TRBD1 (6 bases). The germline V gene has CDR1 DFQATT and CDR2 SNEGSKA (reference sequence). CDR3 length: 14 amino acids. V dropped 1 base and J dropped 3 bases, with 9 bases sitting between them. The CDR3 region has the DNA TGCAGTGCTAGAGGAGAGGGGGACACCGGGGAGCTGTTTTTT. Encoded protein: CSARGEGDTGELFF.

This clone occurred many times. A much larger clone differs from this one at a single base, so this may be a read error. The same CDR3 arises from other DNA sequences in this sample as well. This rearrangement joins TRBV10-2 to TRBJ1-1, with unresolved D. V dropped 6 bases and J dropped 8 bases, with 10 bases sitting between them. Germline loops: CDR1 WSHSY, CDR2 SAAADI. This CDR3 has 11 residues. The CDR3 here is CASSTGLEAFF. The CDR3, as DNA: TGCGCCAGCAGCACGGGGTTAGAAGCTTTCTTT.

CDR3 sequence reads: CASSSPWDRPYNEQFF. Written as DNA, the CDR3 is TGTGCCAGCAGCTCCCCCTGGGACAGACCTTACAATGAGCAGTTCTTC. The chain employs TRBV11-3 and TRBJ2-1, with 7 bases fitting TRBD1. CDR1 is SGHNT and CDR2 is YENEEA in the germline V gene. This CDR3 has 16 amino acids. V shed 4 bases and J 4 bases; nucleotides not matched to a gene: 10.

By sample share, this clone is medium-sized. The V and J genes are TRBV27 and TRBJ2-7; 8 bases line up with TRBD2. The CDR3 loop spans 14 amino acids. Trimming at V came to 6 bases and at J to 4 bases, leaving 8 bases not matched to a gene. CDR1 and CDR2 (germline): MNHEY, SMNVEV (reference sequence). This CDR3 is CASRDSSGSYEQYF. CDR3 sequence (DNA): TGTGCCAGCAGAGACTCCAGCGGGAGTTACGAGCAGTACTTC.

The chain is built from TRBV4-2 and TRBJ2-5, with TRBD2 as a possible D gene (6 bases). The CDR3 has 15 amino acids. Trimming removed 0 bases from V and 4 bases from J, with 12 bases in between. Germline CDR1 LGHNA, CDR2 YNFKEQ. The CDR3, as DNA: TGTGCCAGCAGCCAAGATAAGGCTAGCGTAGAGACCCAGTACTTC. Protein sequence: CASSQDKASVETQYF.

As DNA, the CDR3 is TGTGCCAGCAGCTTAGGGGGAGCGAACACTGAAGCTTTCTTT. Translated: CASSLGGANTEAFF. The chain has TRBV11-2 and TRBJ1-1; no firm D call. This CDR3 is built from 14 residues. In germline, CDR1 is SGHAT, CDR2 FQNNGV. V lost 1 base, J lost 1 base, and 7 bases lay in between.

CDR3 nucleotides: TGTGCCAGCAGTCTTGGGGGGTTTGGTGAGCAGTTCTTC. Translation gives CASSLGGFGEQFF. This chain connects TRBV27 to TRBJ2-1; D is perhaps TRBD2 (6 bases). The CDR3 consists of 13 residues. Per germline, CDR1 MNHEY and CDR2 SMNVEV (reference sequence). V dropped 5 bases and J dropped 9 bases, with 14 bases sitting between them.